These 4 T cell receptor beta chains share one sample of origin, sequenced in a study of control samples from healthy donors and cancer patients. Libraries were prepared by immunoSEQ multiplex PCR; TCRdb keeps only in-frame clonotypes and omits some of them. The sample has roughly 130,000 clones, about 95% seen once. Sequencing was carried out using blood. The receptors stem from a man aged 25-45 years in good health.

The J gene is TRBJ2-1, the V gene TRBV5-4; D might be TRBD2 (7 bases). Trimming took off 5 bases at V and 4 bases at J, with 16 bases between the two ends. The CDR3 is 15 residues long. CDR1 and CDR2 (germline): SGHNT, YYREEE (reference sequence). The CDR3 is CASRYGGGAYNEQFF. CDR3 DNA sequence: TGTGCCAGCAGATACGGTGGGGGGGCTTACAATGAGCAGTTCTTC. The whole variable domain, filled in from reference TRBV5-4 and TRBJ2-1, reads ETGVTQSPTHLIKTRGQQVTLRCSSQSGHNTVSWYQQALGQGPQFIFQYYREEENGRGNFPPRFSGLQFPNYSSELNVNALELDDSALYLCASRYGGGAYNEQFFGPGTRLTVL.

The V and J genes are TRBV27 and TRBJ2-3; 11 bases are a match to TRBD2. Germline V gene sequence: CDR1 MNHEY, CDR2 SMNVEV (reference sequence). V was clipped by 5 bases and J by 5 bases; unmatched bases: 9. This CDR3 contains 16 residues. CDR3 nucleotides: TGTGCCAGCAGTCCAAACTTAGCGGGGGGGCTAGATACGCAGTATTTT. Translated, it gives CASSPNLAGGLDTQYF.

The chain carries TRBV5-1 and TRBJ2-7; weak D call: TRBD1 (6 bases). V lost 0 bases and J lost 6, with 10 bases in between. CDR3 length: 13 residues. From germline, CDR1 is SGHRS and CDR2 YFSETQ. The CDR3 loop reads CASSLGSGVEQYF. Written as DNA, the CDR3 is TGCGCCAGCAGCTTGGGATCAGGGGTCGAGCAGTACTTC. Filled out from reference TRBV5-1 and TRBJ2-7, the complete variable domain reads KAGVTQTPRYLIKTRGQQVTLSCSPISGHRSVSWYQQTPGQGLQFLFEYFSETQRNKGNFPGRFSGRQFSNSRSEMNVSTLELGDSALYLCASSLGSGVEQYFGPGTRLTVT.

The CDR3, as DNA: TGTGCCACCAGTGATTCAGGGGACAGGATGACCTATGGCTACACCTTC. Amino acid sequence: CATSDSGDRMTYGYTF. The rearrangement uses TRBV24-1 and TRBJ1-2, with 8 bases identical to TRBD1. The CDR3 extends over 16 amino acids. Trimming at V came to 2 bases and at J to 4 bases, leaving 8 bases not matched to a gene. The V gene's germline CDR1 is KGHDR and CDR2 SFDVKD.